Listed below are T cell receptor beta chains from one sample, sequenced in a study of control samples from healthy donors and cancer patients. The table came from immunoSEQ multiplex PCR; TCRdb's copy has only in-frame clones and leaves some out. The sample lists 75,000 to 90,000 clones; approximately 91% were seen once. Material: blood. These receptors all come from a man in his fifties or sixties in good health. Both conserved end residues are part of each CDR3. Each record gives: J gene, V gene, D gene, clone size, CDR3 DNA, CDR3 protein. The D gene is left open where the match is weak. Clone size is not always given. Where it is, it says once, few, many or a class for expanded clones.

TRBJ2-7 TRBV5-5 TRBD1 - TGTGCCAGCAGCTTAAAACAGGGGGCCCACGAGCAGTACTTC CASSLKQGAHEQYF
TRBJ1-1 TRBV4-3 - - TGCGCCAGCAGCCAAAACGTTCGTTTCATAAGGGTCTTT CASSQNVRFIRVF
TRBJ2-2 TRBV19 TRBD2 - TGTGCCAGTAGTATTGTGGGACTAGCGTGGACCGGGGAGCTGTTTTTT CASSIVGLAWTGELFF
TRBJ1-1 TRBV24-1 - - TGTGCCACCAGTGATTTCCAGGGGATGAACACTGAAGCTTTCTTT CATSDFQGMNTEAFF
TRBJ2-3 TRBV5-1 - - TGCGCCAGCAGCTTAGAAGCCACAGATACGCAGTATTTT CASSLEATDTQYF
TRBJ1-2 TRBV30 - - TGTGCCTGGAGTAAGATCCGACAGCGCTATGGCTACACCTTC CAWSKIRQRYGYTF
TRBJ2-3 TRBV11-2 TRBD2 - TGTGCCAGCAGCATAGGACTAGCGGGGGGAACAGATACGCAGTATTTT CASSIGLAGGTDTQYF
TRBJ1-1 TRBV6-5 - few TGTGCCAGCAGTTACTCGCCGGGCGGGGACACTGAAGCTTTCTTT CASSYSPGGDTEAFF
TRBJ2-7 TRBV3-1/TRBV3-2 TRBD2 - TGTGCCAGCAGCCCCGGGACTAGCGGGGGGCTCTCCTACGAGCAGTACTTC CASSPGTSGGLSYEQYF
TRBJ1-1 TRBV24-1 TRBD1 - TGTGCCACCAGTGCCACCCCCGGGACAGGGAACACTGAAGCTTTCTTT CATSATPGTGNTEAFF
TRBJ1-4 TRBV18 - - TGTGCCAGCTCACCTCCCGAGGAGGGAGATAATGAAAAACTGTTTTTT CASSPPEEGDNEKLFF
TRBJ1-5 TRBV12-3/TRBV12-4 - - TGTGCCAGCAGTTTAGGGCATCAGCCCCAGCATTTT CASSLGHQPQHF
TRBJ1-3 TRBV5-1 - - TGCGCCAGCAGCTTGGGATGGGTGAGCGGCTCTGGAAACACCATATATTTT CASSLGWVSGSGNTIYF
TRBJ2-3 TRBV30 - - TGTGCAGAGGGGGACTACCCCACAGATACGCAGTATTTT CAEGDYPTDTQYF
TRBJ2-5 TRBV14 - - TGTGCCAGCAGCCCCCTCAGGGGGGGGGCCGAAGAGACCCAGTACTTC CASSPLRGGAEETQYF
TRBJ1-1 TRBV7-9 TRBD1 - TGTGCCAGCAGCCCTTCCGGGACAGGCGCAGGGACTGAAGCTTTCTTT CASSPSGTGAGTEAFF
TRBJ1-1 TRBV6-6 TRBD1 - TGTGCCAGCAGCCGAAGACAGGGGGCGCGGGACACTGAAGCTTTCTTT CASSRRQGARDTEAFF
TRBJ2-3 TRBV6-1 - - TGTGCCAGCAGTGAGTATGGTAGCACAGATACGCAGTATTTT CASSEYGSTDTQYF
TRBJ2-1 TRBV20-1 - - TGCAGTGCCGAATCGCGCAATGAGCAGTTCTTC CSAESRNEQFF
TRBJ2-5 TRBV12-3/TRBV12-4 TRBD1 - TGTGCCAGCAGTACGACAGGGAAAGAGACCCAGTACTTC CASSTTGKETQYF
TRBJ2-1 TRBV30 TRBD2 - TGTGCCTGGAGTCGTAGCGGGGGGTACAGGGAGCAGTTCTTC CAWSRSGGYREQFF
TRBJ1-1 TRBV6-6 - - TGTGCCAGCAGTCGTGACCGGGCGACTGAAGCTTTCTTT CASSRDRATEAFF